This T cell receptor (beta chain) was recorded in a study of human T cells and chemical hapten exposure. Notes on this clonotype: Its antigen is undetermined.

Overall study results and limits: Given that the donors had alopecia, their immune response may differ from that seen in healthy people.

The CDR3 runs to 11 residues. V lost 6 bases and J lost 3, with 6 bases in between. The time point here: patch test 1, 2 weeks after DPC sensitization. Stated treatment: therapeutic diphenylcyclopropenone sensitization with weekly scalp DPC. TCRdb recomputed calls from the RACE reads with MiXCR, one row per CDR3 protein. The sample includes some 70,000 distinct CDR3 sequences, approximately 35% of them seen just once. The origin of this receptor is a man aged 40-49 years with alopecia areata. Some clones in this sample may be carry-over from other donors' samples. The rearrangement uses TRBV12-3 or TRBV12-4 and TRBJ2-7; D remains unclear. The specimen comprised whole blood, sampled in connection with sensitization to the hapten diphenylcyclopropenone (DPC). CDR3 nucleotide sequence: TGTGCCAGCAGCATCAGCTACGAGCAGTACTTC. It translates to CASSISYEQYF.